One sample yielded the 2 T cell receptor beta chains listed below, sequenced in a study of T cell responses to AZD1222 COVID-19 vaccine. Profiled with immunoSEQ multiplex PCR; TCRdb holds only in-frame clones, not every one. The table includes some 150,000 clones, less than 90% detected once. The sequenced sample was peripheral blood, obtained after recovery from COVID-19. These receptors all come from an adult who had recovered from COVID-19.

The chain joins TRBV19 to TRBJ2-1; TRBD2 agrees at 7 bases. V was pared by 11 bases and J by 6 bases, with 13 bases of the junction left unmatched. Germline V gives CDR1 LNHDA, CDR2 SQIVND (reference sequence). The CDR3 spans 14 residues. The CDR3 nucleotides are TGTGCCTCTAGGGTTGGGGGAGGGACCAATGAGCAGTTCTTC. It yields the protein CASRVGGGTNEQFF.

The gene calls are TRBV27 and TRBJ1-6; no clear D. V lost 8 bases and J 6 bases, leaving 11 bases between the germline ends. Germline-derived CDR1 and CDR2 are MNHEY and SMNVEV (reference sequence). The CDR3 is 13 amino acids. DNA for the CDR3: TGTGCCAGCGGGCCGGCGATTAATTCACCCCTCCACTTT. Protein: CASGPAINSPLHF.